A single sample gave rise to the 15 T cell receptor beta chains below, sequenced in a study of T cell responses to AZD1222 COVID-19 vaccine. Here immunoSEQ multiplex PCR was the method, and the copy in TCRdb shows in-frame clones only, minus some. The table shows roughly 70,000 clones, with approximately 90% occurring only once. The source material was peripheral blood, sampled 28 days after the second dose of the MenACWY control vaccine. The receptors shown here come from an adult who received the MenACWY meningococcal vaccine as a control.

This rearrangement joins TRBV6-2 or TRBV6-3 to TRBJ2-3, with 8 bases that match TRBD1. In germline, CDR1 is MNHEY, CDR2 SVGEGT. Germline trimming cut 1 base from V and 4 bases from J; bases unmatched to any gene: 7. The CDR3 loop spans 16 amino acids. Written as DNA, the CDR3 is TGTGCCAGCAGTTACTTGGGACAGGCCCCTGCAGATACGCAGTATTTT. It codes for CASSYLGQAPADTQYF.

This chain links TRBV3-1 (or the pseudogene TRBV3-2) with TRBJ2-2; D is ambiguous. The CDR3 has 13 residues. The V end was cut by 9 bases, the J end by 1 base, with 9 bases between. The germline gives CDR1 LGHDT, CDR2 YNNKEL (reference sequence). Here the CDR3 reads CASTVLNTGELFF. The CDR3 coding sequence is TGTGCCAGTACAGTCTTGAACACCGGGGAGCTGTTTTTT.

The rearrangement joins TRBV28 to TRBJ1-2; D gene uncertain. Trimming stripped 1 base from V and 8 bases from J, with 20 bases between. The CDR3 is 16 residues long. CDR1 and CDR2 (germline): MDHEN, SYDVKM. The CDR3 sequence is CASSLSPGNLLRGYTF. The CDR3 nucleotides are TGTGCCAGCAGTTTATCCCCAGGCAACCTATTGAGGGGCTACACCTTC.

The V call is TRBV6-2 or TRBV6-3, the J call TRBJ2-7; 10 bases match TRBD1. This CDR3 comprises 17 residues. V lost 2 bases to trimming and J lost 5 bases; unmatched junction nucleotides: 12. Germline V gives CDR1 MNHEY, CDR2 SVGEGT. This chain's CDR3 is CASSYETGGASSDEQYF. Written as DNA, the CDR3 is TGTGCCAGCAGTTACGAGACAGGGGGCGCATCTAGCGACGAGCAGTACTTC.

A few counts support this clone. The V gene is TRBV7-8, the J gene TRBJ2-7; D is unclear. This CDR3 comprises 12 residues. V was clipped by 5 bases and J by 2 bases, with 7 bases between them. Germline CDR1 is SGHVS and CDR2 is FQNEAQ. The CDR3 DNA sequence: TGTGCCAGCAGCAGAGGCACCTACGAGCAGTACTTC. This translates into CASSRGTYEQYF.

The V call is TRBV11-2, the J call TRBJ1-5; D gene uncertain. The V end was cut by 0 bases, the J end by 6 bases, with 6 bases between. The CDR3 runs to 13 residues. Germline V gene data show CDR1 as SGHAT and CDR2 as FQNNGV. The CDR3 sequence is CASSLDPGQPQHF. CDR3 nucleotides: TGTGCCAGCAGCTTAGATCCCGGTCAGCCCCAGCATTTT.

The rearrangement joins TRBV7-9 to TRBJ1-4, with 8 bases identical to TRBD1. The germline V gene encodes CDR1 SEHNR and CDR2 FQNEAQ (reference sequence). This CDR3 spans 17 amino acids. V trimming: 0 bases; J trimming: 7 bases; junction bases outside the gene matches: 10. This CDR3 is CASSLALTTGEGEKLFF. The CDR3 bases are TGTGCCAGCAGCTTAGCCCTCACGACAGGGGAGGGTGAAAAACTGTTTTTT.

The V gene is TRBV12-3 or TRBV12-4, the J gene TRBJ1-5, with D hard to call. This CDR3 contains 12 residues. The V and J ends lost 5 bases and 9 bases respectively, with 11 bases between them. CDR3 in amino acids: CASSPSPAPQHF. CDR3 bases: TGTGCCAGCAGTCCTTCCCCCGCGCCCCAGCATTTT.

The chain carries TRBV4-2 and TRBJ2-1, with D possibly being TRBD1 or TRBD2 (6 bases each). Per germline, CDR1 LGHNA and CDR2 YNFKEQ. Deletions cut 2 bases from V and 5 bases from J, with 16 bases between. The CDR3 runs 16 residues. CDR3 sequence reads: CASSQNFPGDNNEQFF. The DNA for the CDR3 is TGTGCCAGCAGCCAAAACTTTCCGGGGGACAACAATGAGCAGTTCTTC.

The chain joins TRBV6-5 to TRBJ1-5; D gene unclear. Germline CDR1 reads MNHEY; CDR2 reads SVGAGI. Trimming shortened V by 6 bases and J by 5 bases, and 8 bases separated the two germline ends. The CDR3 runs to 12 residues. The CDR3 loop reads CASSMRDQPQHF. In DNA, the CDR3 is TGTGCCAGCAGCATGCGAGATCAGCCCCAGCATTTT.

V is TRBV5-1 and J is TRBJ2-7; 12 bases are a match to TRBD2. From germline, CDR1 is SGHRS and CDR2 YFSETQ. This CDR3 contains 16 residues. V shed 3 bases, J shed 1 base, and the junction held 5 bases outside the gene matches. The CDR3, as DNA: TGCGCCAGCAGCTCGACTAGCGGGGGCCATTCCTACGAGCAGTACTTC. This encodes CASSSTSGGHSYEQYF.

This rearrangement joins TRBV11-3 to TRBJ1-1, with 9 bases identical to TRBD1. The CDR3 runs to 15 residues. Germline loops: CDR1 SGHNT, CDR2 YENEEA. With V trimmed by 5 bases and J by 3 bases, 7 bases remained unmatched. DNA for the CDR3: TGTGCCAGCAGCATGGGACAGGGCGGTGACACTGAAGCTTTCTTT. As protein: CASSMGQGGDTEAFF.

This sequence joins TRBV25-1 and TRBJ2-5; the D gene is possibly TRBD1 (5 bases). V shed 1 base and J shed 5 bases, with 20 bases lying between them. This CDR3 region has 17 residues. The germline CDR1 and CDR2 sequences are MGHDK and SYGVNS. CDR3 region: CASSEFSGARSGETQYF. The CDR3 bases are TGTGCCAGCAGTGAATTTTCTGGGGCGCGCTCAGGGGAGACCCAGTACTTC.

The chain links TRBV7-2 to TRBJ1-1; 7 bases line up with TRBD1. Germline CDR1 and CDR2: SGHTA and FQGNSA. The CDR3 is 15 amino acids. J lost 3 bases, V lost 5 bases, and 9 bases had no gene match. CDR3 sequence (DNA): TGTGCCAGCAGCCCCCCCAACAGGGGTGACACTGAAGCTTTCTTT. This sequence encodes CASSPPNRGDTEAFF.

The V gene is TRBV7-2, the J gene TRBJ1-1; unclear D gene. The germline V gene encodes CDR1 SGHTA and CDR2 FQGNSA. This CDR3 contains 15 residues. V gave up 0 bases and J gave up 0 bases, with 8 bases separating them. The CDR3 here is CASSLARDLNTEAFF. The CDR3 DNA sequence: TGTGCCAGCAGCTTAGCGAGGGATCTGAACACTGAAGCTTTCTTT.